The 9 T cell receptor beta chains given below trace back to one sample, sequenced in a study of T cells after yellow fever vaccination. Via MiXCR, TCRdb re-called the 5' RACE reads, giving one row per CDR3 protein. The sample includes over 65,000 distinct CDR3 sequences, 13% seen only once; the top ten take just under 25%. The source was CD8+ T cells not binding an NS4B(214-222) dextramer, sorted from PBMCs, collected 21 days after the first yellow fever vaccination. These receptors were collected from a man between 18 and 29 years old who received the YFV17D yellow fever vaccine.

This clonotype came up many times. The junction differs from germline at one of its ends, possibly a read error. The J gene is TRBJ2-5, the V gene TRBV7-7; the D gene is possibly TRBD1 (6 bases). Germline V gene data show CDR1 as SSHAT and CDR2 as FNYEAQ (reference sequence). This CDR3 comprises 13 residues. CDR3 DNA sequence: TGTGCTAGCAGTCACAGGGTGGAAGAGACCCAGTACTTC. It is translated as CASSHRVEETQYF.

This clonotype has only a few counts. Written as DNA, the CDR3 is TGTGCCAGCAGCTTAGAGTCCGAGGCCGTGAACGAGCAGTACTTC. Translating it yields CASSLESEAVNEQYF. The chain uses TRBV13 and TRBJ2-7; D gene ambiguous. The CDR3 spans 15 residues. From germline, CDR1 is PRHDT and CDR2 FYEKMQ (reference sequence). V was cut by 1 base and J by 5 bases, with 15 bases left in between.

The chain employs TRBV6-5 and TRBJ2-7, with D perhaps matching TRBD1 (5 bases). With 4 bases removed from V and 4 bases from J, the gap between germline ends came to 14 bases. The CDR3 is made up of 14 amino acids. The V gene's germline CDR1 is MNHEY and CDR2 SVGAGI. The CDR3 is CASSSAQETYEQYV. CDR3 DNA: TGTGCCAGCAGTTCCGCACAGGAGACGTACGAGCAGTACGTC.

This clonotype was seen at least ten times. This chain joins TRBV12-3 or TRBV12-4 and TRBJ2-3; maybe TRBD2 (5 bases). V was shortened by 3 bases and J by 2 bases, with 6 bases between the two germline ends. The CDR3 is 13 amino acids. The CDR3 sequence is CASSFGLTDTQYF. CDR3 coding DNA: TGTGCCAGCAGTTTCGGACTCACAGATACGCAGTATTTT.

The chain is built from TRBV6-2 or TRBV6-3 and TRBJ2-7; tentative D call: TRBD1 (6 bases). From germline, CDR1 is MNHEY and CDR2 SVGEGT. CDR3 length equals 16 residues. The V gene lost 0 bases and the J gene lost 4 bases, with 16 bases spanning the gap. CDR3 region: CASSYSMRDTVYEQYF. Written as DNA, the CDR3 is TGTGCCAGCAGTTACTCGATGAGGGACACCGTGTACGAGCAGTACTTC.

This rearrangement joins TRBV12-3 or TRBV12-4 to TRBJ1-2; a possible D gene is TRBD1 (6 bases). This CDR3 spans 15 amino acids. Trimming shortened V by 5 bases and J by 7 bases, and 20 bases separated the two germline ends. In DNA, the CDR3 is TGTGCCAGCAGTCTTTCTGTAGGGGGGATTTCTGGCTACACCTTC. Its translation is CASSLSVGGISGYTF.

Ten or more counts support this clonotype. One end of the junction does not line up with germline, which may come from a read error. The genes are TRBV7-7 and TRBJ2-1, with TRBD2 matching 8 bases. The CDR3 has 14 amino acids. Germline lookup yields CDR1 SSHAT and CDR2 FNYEAQ (reference sequence). The DNA for the CDR3 is TGTGCTAGCAGTCGGGGGGGTCAGTTTGATGAGCAGTTCTTC. Protein: CASSRGGQFDEQFF.

The J gene is TRBJ2-7, the V gene TRBV7-9; TRBD1 matches at 8 bases. J was trimmed by 4 bases and V by 1 base; bases with no gene match: 3. The CDR3 totals 14 residues. From germline, CDR1 is SEHNR and CDR2 FQNEAQ (reference sequence). In DNA, the CDR3 is TGTGCCAGCAGCTTAGGGACAGGGTTTTACGAGCAGTACTTC. It yields the protein CASSLGTGFYEQYF.

The genes are TRBV29-1 and TRBJ2-7; 12 nucleotides align to TRBD1. Germline CDR1 reads SQVTM; CDR2 reads ANQGSEA. Germline trimming cut 3 bases from V and 6 bases from J; bases unmatched to any gene: 6. The CDR3 length is 14 residues. The CDR3 here is CSVDTGTGGREQYF. For the CDR3, the DNA is TGCAGCGTTGATACCGGGACAGGGGGCCGCGAGCAGTACTTC.